This T cell receptor (beta chain) was sequenced in a study of T cell responses to AZD1222 COVID-19 vaccine. Sequencing used immunoSEQ multiplex PCR; TCRdb keeps in-frame clones, though not all of them. The sample lists about 100,000 clones; 80% to 90% were seen once. Germline CDR1 reads MDHEN; CDR2 reads SYDVKM. The CDR3 sequence is 14 residues long. Points from the study as a whole: The study reported that nearly half of spike-specific TCRs target unmutated variant regions. Seropositivity was recorded at baseline in only 6 or 7 AZD1222 recipients. Spike-specific TCR breadth rose after two AZD1222 doses, and depth rose as well.

In its sample, this clone was seen once. No antigen is known for it. One end of the junction is discordant with germline, which a read error may explain. This chain connects TRBV28 to TRBJ2-7; TRBD1 matches at 8 bases. This sequence was found in an adult in good health. The material was peripheral blood, obtained on day 0 of AZD1222 vaccination. The CDR3 DNA reads as TGTGCCAACAGTCGGGCAGGGGGCATAAACGAGCAGTACTTC. Residues: CANSRAGGINEQYF. Complete variable domain (other parts from reference TRBV28 and TRBJ2-7): DVKVTQSSRYLVKRTGEKVFLECVQDMDHENMFWYRQDPGLGLRLIYFSYDVKMKEKGDIPEGYSVSREKKERFSLILESASTNQTSMYLCANSRAGGINEQYFGPGTRLTVT.